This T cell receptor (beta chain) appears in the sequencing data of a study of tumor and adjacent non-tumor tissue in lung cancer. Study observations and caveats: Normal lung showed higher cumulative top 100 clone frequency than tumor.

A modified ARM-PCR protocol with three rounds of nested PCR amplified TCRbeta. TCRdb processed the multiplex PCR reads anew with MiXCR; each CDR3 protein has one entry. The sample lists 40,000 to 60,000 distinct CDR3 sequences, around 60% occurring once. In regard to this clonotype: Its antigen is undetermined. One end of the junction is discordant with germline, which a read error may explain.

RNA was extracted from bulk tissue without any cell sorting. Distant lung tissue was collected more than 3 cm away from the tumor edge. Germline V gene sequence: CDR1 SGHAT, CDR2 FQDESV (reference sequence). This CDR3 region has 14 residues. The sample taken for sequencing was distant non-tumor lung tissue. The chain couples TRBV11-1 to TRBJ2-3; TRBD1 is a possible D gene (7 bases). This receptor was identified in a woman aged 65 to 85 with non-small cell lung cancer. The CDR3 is CARSLDREADTRYF. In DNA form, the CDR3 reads TGTGCCAGAAGCCTTGACAGGGAGGCAGATACGCGGTATTTT.